This T cell receptor beta chain was sequenced for a study of T cells after posttransplantation cyclophosphamide. The method was immunoSEQ multiplex PCR; TCRdb's version includes in-frame clones alone and lacks a portion of them. The data show 15,000 to 20,000 clones, roughly 94% seen once. About this clone itself: The antigen is unknown.

Cells defined as naive were viable CD3+CD4+ or CD3+CD8+ and CCR7+CD45RA+CD45RO-CD95-CD27+CD28+. Study-level findings and limits: Recipient CMV seropositivity and CMV reactivation strongly tracked TRB clonality.

The TCR originated in a woman aged 50 to 60 in good health and a related stem cell transplant donor. The specimen was naive CD4+ T cells sorted from blood.

The CDR3 coding sequence is TGCGCCAGCAGCTCCCCCGGGAGCTATTACACAGATACGCAGTATTTT. As protein: CASSSPGSYYTDTQYF. The V call is TRBV5-1, the J call TRBJ2-3, with D possibly being TRBD2 (6 bases). This CDR3 spans 16 amino acids. Germline CDR1 reads SGHRS; CDR2 reads YFSETQ. Trimming removed 3 bases at V and 2 bases at J, with 16 bases between.